The subject of this entry is one TCR beta chain. The sample originates from a study of T cells in Graves' hyperthyroidism and ophthalmopathy. The CDR3 regions of TCR beta were amplified from RNA transcripts. The HTBI primer set served for first-round RT-PCR of the TCR CDR3. TCRdb reprocessed the multiplex PCR reads with MiXCR, giving one entry per CDR3 protein. Of a few hundred thousand distinct CDR3 sequences detected, approximately 14% appear once; the ten largest clones hold around 7.5%. Germline values: CDR1 SGHTA, CDR2 FQGNSA. The CDR3 spans 17 residues. Trimming removed 1 base from V and 10 bases from J; junction bases left unmatched: 13.

The gene calls are TRBV7-2 and TRBJ1-6; 7 bases agree with TRBD1. This clonotype originated in a woman aged 30 to 39 with Graves' hyperthyroidism. The sequenced sample consisted of blood. The CDR3 DNA reads as TGTGCCAGCAGCTTAGGAGGTTTAAGGGGGCTAAGGTCACCCCTCCACTTT. Translation gives CASSLGGLRGLRSPLHF.